Sequencing of this TCR beta chain was carried out in a study of blood T cell repertoires in COVID-19. Study summary: Sites in the United States, Italy and Spain provided acute and convalescent COVID-19 samples. Sample material is recorded as cDNA or gDNA derived from T cells, B-cell-depleted T cells, or PBMCs.

Germline V gene sequence: CDR1 LGHDT, CDR2 YNNKEL (reference sequence). CDR3 size: 15 residues. Trimming stripped 0 bases from V and 3 bases from J, with 9 bases between. Generated by immunoSEQ multiplex PCR, the TCRdb table keeps only in-frame clones and is missing some. The data hold about 240,000 clones, with about 85% observed a single time. The sample consisted of peripheral blood. The chain links TRBV3-1 (or the pseudogene TRBV3-2) to TRBJ1-5; no definite D call. This TCR derives from a man in his 60s who had recovered from COVID-19. Here the CDR3 reads CASSQDHMANQPQHF. CDR3 sequence (DNA): TGTGCCAGCAGCCAAGACCATATGGCCAATCAGCCCCAGCATTTT.